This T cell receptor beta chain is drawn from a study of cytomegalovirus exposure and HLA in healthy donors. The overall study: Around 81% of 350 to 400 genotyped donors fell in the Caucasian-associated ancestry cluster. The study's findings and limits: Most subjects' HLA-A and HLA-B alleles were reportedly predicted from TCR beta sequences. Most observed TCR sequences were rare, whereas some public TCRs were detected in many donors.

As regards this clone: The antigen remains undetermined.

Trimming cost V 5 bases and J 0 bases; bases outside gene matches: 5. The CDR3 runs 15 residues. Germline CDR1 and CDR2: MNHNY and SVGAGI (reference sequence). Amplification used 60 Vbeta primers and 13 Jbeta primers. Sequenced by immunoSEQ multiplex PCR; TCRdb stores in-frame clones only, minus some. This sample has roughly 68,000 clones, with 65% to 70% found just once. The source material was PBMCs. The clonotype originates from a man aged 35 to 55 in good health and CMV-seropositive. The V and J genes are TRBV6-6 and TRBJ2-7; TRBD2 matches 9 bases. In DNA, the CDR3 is TGTGCCAGCAGTCCCGGACTAGCGAGCTCCTACGAGCAGTACTTC. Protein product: CASSPGLASSYEQYF.